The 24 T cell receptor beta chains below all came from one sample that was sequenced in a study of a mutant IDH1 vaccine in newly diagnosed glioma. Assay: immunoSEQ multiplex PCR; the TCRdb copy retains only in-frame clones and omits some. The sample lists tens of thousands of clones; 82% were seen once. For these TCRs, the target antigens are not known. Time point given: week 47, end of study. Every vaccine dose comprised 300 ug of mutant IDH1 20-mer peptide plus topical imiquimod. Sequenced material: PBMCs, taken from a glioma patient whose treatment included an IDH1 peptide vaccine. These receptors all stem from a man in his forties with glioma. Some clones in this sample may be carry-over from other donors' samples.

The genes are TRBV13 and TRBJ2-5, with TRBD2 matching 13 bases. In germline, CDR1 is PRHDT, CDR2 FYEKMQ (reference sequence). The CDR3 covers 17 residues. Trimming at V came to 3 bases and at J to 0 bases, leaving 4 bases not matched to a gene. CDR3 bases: TGTGCCAGCAGCTTCGCCGGACTAGCGGGGGACCAAGAGACCCAGTACTTC. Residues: CASSFAGLAGDQETQYF.

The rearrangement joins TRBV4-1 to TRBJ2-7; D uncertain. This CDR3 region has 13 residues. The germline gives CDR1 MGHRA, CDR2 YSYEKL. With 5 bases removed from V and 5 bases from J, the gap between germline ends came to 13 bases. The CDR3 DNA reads TGCGCCAGCAGCGCCGGCATTGGTAACGAGCAGTACTTC. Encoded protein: CASSAGIGNEQYF.

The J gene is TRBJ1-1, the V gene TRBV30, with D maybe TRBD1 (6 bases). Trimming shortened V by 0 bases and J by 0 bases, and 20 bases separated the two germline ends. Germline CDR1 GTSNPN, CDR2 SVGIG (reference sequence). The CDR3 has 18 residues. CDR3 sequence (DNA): TGTGCCTGGAGTGTATCTCAGTACAGGGTCGGGATGAACACTGAAGCTTTCTTT. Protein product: CAWSVSQYRVGMNTEAFF. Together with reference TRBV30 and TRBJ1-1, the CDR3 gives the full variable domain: SQTIHQWPATLVQPVGSPLSLECTVEGTSNPNLYWYRQAAGRGLQLLFYSVGIGQISSEVPQNLSASRPQDRQFILSSKKLLLSDSGFYLCAWSVSQYRVGMNTEAFFGQGTRLTVV.

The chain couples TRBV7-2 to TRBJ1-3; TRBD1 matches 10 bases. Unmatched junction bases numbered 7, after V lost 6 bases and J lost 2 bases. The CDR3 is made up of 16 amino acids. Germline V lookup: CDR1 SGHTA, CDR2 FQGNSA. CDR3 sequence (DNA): TGTGCCAGCAGAGGGGGGGGGACAGGGGCTGGAAACACCATATATTTT. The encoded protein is CASRGGGTGAGNTIYF.

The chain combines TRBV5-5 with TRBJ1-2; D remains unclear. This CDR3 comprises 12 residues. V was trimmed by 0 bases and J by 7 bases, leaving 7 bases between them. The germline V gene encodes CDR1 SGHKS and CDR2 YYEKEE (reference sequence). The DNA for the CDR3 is TGTGCCAGCAGCTTGGAGGAAGGTGGCTACACCTTC. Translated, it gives CASSLEEGGYTF.

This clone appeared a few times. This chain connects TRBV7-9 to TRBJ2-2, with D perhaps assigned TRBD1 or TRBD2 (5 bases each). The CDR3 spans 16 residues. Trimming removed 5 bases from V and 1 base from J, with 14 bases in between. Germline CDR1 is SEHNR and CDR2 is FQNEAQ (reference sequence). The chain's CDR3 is CASSDREGLNTGELFF. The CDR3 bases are TGTGCCAGCAGCGACCGCGAGGGGCTGAACACCGGGGAGCTGTTTTTT.

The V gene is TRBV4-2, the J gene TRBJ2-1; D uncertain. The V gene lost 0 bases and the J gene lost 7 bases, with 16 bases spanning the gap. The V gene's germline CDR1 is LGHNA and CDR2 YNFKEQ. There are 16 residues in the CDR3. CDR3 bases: TGTGCCAGCAGCCAAGATCTCCGGGCTAGATTGAATGAGCAGTTCTTC. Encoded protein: CASSQDLRARLNEQFF.

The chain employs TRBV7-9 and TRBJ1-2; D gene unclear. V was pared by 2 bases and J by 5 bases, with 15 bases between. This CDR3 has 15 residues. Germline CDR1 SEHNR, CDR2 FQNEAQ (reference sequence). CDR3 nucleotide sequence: TGTGCCAGCAGCTTAACGCAGGCCGCTGAGTATGGCTACACCTTC. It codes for CASSLTQAAEYGYTF.

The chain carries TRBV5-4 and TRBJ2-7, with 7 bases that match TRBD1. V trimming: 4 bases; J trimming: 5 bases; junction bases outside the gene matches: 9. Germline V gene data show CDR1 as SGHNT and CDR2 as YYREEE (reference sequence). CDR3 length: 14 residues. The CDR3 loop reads CASSPIDRVDEQYF. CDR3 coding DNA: TGTGCCAGCAGCCCGATAGACAGGGTCGACGAGCAGTACTTC.

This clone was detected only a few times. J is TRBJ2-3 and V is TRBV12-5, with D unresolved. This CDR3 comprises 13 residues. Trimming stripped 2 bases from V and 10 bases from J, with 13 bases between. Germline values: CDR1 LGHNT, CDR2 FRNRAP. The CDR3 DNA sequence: TGTGCTAGTGGTTTGTCAGGCCTCGTCGCGCAGTATTTT. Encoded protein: CASGLSGLVAQYF.

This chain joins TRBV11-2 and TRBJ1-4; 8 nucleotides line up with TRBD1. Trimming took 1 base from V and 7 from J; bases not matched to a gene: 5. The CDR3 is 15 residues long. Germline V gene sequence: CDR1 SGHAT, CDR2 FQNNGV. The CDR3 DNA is TGTGCCAGCAGCTTAGCAGGGACAGGCGGTGAAAAACTGTTTTTT. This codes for CASSLAGTGGEKLFF.

In DNA form, the CDR3 reads TGTGCCAGCAGCGTAGTGAACGGGGTTGCAGATACGCAGTATTTT. It specifies CASSVVNGVADTQYF. V and J are TRBV9 and TRBJ2-3, with TRBD2 as a possible D gene (5 bases). The CDR3 is 15 residues long. Germline assignment: CDR1 SGDLS and CDR2 YYNGEE. The V and J ends lost 0 bases and 4 bases respectively, with 12 bases between them.

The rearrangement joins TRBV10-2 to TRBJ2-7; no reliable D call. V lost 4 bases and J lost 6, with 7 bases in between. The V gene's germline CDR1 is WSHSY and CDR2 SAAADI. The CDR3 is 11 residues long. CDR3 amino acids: CASSVSSEQYF. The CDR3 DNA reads TGCGCCAGCAGTGTCTCTAGCGAGCAGTACTTC.

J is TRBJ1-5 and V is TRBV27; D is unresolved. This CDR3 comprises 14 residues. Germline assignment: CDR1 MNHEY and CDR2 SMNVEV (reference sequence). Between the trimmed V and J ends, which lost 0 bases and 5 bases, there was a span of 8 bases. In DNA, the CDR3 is TGTGCCAGCAGTTTATCAGGCGGGTATCAGCCCCAGCATTTT. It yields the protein CASSLSGGYQPQHF.

The CDR3 loop reads CASSPGDRGPMNTEAFF. CDR3 sequence (DNA): TGTGCCAGCAGCCCTGGCGACAGGGGGCCCATGAACACTGAAGCTTTCTTT. V and J are TRBV5-5 and TRBJ1-1; 10 nucleotides line up with TRBD1. The germline gives CDR1 SGHKS, CDR2 YYEKEE (reference sequence). The CDR3 is 17 amino acids. With V trimmed by 4 bases and J by 0 bases, 9 bases remained unmatched.

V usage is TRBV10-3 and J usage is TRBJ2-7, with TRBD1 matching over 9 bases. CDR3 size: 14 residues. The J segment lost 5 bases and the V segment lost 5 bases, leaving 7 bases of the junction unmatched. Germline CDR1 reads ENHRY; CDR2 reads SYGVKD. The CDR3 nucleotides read TGTGCCATCAGTCCGGGACAGGGTATCAACGAGCAGTACTTC. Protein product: CAISPGQGINEQYF.

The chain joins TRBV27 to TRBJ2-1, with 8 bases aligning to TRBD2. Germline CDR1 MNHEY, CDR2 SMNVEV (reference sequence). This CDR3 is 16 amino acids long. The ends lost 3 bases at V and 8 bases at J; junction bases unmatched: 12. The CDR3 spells CASSFGRGGRMYEQFF. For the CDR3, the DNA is TGTGCCAGCAGTTTTGGTCGGGGGGGGAGAATGTATGAGCAGTTCTTC.

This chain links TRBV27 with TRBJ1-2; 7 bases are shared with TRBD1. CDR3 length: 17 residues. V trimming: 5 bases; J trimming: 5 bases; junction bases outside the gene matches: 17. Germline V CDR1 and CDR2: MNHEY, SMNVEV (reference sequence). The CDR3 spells CASSPFSTGRSVYGYTF. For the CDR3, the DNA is TGTGCCAGCAGTCCCTTCTCGACAGGGCGATCGGTATATGGCTACACCTTC.

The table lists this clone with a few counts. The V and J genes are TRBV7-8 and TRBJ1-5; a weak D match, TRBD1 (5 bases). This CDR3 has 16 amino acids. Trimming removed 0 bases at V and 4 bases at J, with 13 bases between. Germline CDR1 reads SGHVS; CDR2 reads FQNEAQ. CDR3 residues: CASSLARGPGNQPQHF. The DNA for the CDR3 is TGTGCCAGCAGCTTAGCGAGGGGTCCGGGGAATCAGCCCCAGCATTTT.

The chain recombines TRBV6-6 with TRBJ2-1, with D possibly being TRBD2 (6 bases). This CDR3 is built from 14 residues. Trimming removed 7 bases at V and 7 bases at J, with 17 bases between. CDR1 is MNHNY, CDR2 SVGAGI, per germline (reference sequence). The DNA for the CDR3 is TGTGCCAGCAAGACGGGGGTTCCGGGGAATGAGCAGTTCTTC. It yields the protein CASKTGVPGNEQFF.

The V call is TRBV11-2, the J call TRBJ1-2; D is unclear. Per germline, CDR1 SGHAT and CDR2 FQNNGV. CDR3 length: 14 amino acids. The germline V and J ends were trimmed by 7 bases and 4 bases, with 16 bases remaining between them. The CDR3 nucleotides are TGTGCCAGCAACAGACCGGGGAGAAGCTATGGCTACACCTTC. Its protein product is CASNRPGRSYGYTF.

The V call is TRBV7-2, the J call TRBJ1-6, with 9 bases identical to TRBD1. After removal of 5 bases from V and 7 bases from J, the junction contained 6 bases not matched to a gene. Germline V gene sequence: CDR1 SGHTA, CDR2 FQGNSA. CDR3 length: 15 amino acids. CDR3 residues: CASSPGTGRNSPLHF. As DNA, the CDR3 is TGTGCCAGCAGCCCAGGGACAGGGAGGAATTCACCCCTCCACTTT.

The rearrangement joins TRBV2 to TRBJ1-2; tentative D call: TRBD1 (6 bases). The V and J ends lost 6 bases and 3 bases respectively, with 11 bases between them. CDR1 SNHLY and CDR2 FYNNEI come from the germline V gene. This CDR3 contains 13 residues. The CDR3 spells CASRGTHYYGYTF. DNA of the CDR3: TGTGCCAGCAGGGGGACACACTACTATGGCTACACCTTC.

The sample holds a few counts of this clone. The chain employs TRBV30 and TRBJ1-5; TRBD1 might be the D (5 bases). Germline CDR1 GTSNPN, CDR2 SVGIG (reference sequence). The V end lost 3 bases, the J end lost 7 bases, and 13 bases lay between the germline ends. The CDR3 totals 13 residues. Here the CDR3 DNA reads TGTGCCTGGAGGAGGGGCAGCGGCCAGCCCCAGCATTTT. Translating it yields CAWRRGSGQPQHF.